The sequence of this T cell receptor (beta chain) was determined in a study of regulatory and conventional T cells in RAG deficiency. Genomic DNA came from blood conventional CD4+ T cells gated CD25-low CD127-high. There are 14 residues in the CDR3. Germline V gene data show CDR1 as SGHVS and CDR2 as FNYEAQ. Trimming took off 3 bases at V and 5 bases at J, with 11 bases between the two ends. Clones were read by immunoSEQ multiplex PCR, and TCRdb kept only the in-frame ones, dropping some. The sample lists about 24,000 clones; approximately 95% were seen once. Details on this clone: Its antigen is unidentified.

Study results and caveats: Patient subsets had shorter CDR3s; Omenn Treg-Tconv overlap exceeded 85%.

This sample was shared with a second study, whose subject was regulatory T cells. That paper adds: The PCR used 52 TRBV and 13 TRBJ primers.

The source material was CD25- CD4+ T cells sorted from blood. The source is a human donor in good health. This chain joins TRBV7-6 and TRBJ2-1; D is perhaps TRBD2 (5 bases). CDR3 DNA sequence: TGTGCCAGCAGCTTGGGTCAGGAGGACAATGAGCAGTTCTTC. It specifies CASSLGQEDNEQFF.